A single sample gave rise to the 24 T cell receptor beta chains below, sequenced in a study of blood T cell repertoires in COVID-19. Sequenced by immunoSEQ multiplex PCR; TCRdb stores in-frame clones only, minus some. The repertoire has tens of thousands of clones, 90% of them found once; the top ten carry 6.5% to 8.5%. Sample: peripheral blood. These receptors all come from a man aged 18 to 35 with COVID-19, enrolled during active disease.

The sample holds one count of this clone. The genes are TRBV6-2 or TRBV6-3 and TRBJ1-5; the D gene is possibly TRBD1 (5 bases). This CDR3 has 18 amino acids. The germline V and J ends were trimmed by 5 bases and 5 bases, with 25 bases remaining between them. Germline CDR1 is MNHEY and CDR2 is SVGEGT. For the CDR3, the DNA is TGTGCCAGCAGTGACCGACAGCTATTAACACACTCTCATCAGCCCCAGCATTTT. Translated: CASSDRQLLTHSHQPQHF.

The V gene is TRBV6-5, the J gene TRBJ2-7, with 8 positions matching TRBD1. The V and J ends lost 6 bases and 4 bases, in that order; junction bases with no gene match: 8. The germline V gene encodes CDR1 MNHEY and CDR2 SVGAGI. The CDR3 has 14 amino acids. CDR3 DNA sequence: TGTGCCAGCAGGGCGACAGGGGCCGTATACGAGCAGTACTTC. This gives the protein CASRATGAVYEQYF.

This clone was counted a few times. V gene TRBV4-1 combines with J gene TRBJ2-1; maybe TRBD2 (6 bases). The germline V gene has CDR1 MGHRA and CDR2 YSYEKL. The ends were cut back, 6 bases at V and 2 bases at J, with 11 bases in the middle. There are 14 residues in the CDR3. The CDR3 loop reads CASSRGNPYNEQFF. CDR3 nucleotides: TGCGCCAGCAGTCGCGGGAACCCCTACAATGAGCAGTTCTTC.

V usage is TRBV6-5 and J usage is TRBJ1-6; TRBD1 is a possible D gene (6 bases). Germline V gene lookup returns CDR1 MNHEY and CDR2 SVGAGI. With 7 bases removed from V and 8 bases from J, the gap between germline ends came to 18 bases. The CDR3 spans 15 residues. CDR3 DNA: TGTGCCAGCATCGCCCTACAGGGTAGCGATTCACCCCTCCACTTT. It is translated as CASIALQGSDSPLHF.

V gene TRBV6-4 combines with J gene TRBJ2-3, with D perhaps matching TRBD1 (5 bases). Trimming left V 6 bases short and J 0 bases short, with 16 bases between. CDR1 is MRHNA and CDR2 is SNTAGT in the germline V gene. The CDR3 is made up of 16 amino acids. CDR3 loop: CASRQTDSASTDTQYF. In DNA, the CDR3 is TGTGCCAGCAGACAGACAGACTCCGCTAGCACAGATACGCAGTATTTT.

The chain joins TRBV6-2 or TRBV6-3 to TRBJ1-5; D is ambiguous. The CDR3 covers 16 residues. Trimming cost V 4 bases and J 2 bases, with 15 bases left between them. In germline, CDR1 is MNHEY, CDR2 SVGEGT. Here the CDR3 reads CASSSGRVRGNQPQHF. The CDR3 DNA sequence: TGTGCCAGCAGTTCGGGGAGGGTACGGGGCAATCAGCCCCAGCATTTT.

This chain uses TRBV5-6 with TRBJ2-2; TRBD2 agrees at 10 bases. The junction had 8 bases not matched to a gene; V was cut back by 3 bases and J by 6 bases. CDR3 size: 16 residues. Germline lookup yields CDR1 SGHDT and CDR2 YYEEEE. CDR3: CASSWMSSGSAGELFF. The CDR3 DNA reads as TGTGCCAGCAGCTGGATGTCTAGCGGGAGCGCCGGGGAGCTGTTTTTT.

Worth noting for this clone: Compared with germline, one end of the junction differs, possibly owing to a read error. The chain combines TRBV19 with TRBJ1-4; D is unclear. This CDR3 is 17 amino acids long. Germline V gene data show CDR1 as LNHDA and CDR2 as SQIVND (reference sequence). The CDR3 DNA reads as TGTGCCAGTAGTCCGCAGGACGCGAAGAGGACTAATGAAAAACTGCTTTTT. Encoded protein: CASSPQDAKRTNEKLLF.

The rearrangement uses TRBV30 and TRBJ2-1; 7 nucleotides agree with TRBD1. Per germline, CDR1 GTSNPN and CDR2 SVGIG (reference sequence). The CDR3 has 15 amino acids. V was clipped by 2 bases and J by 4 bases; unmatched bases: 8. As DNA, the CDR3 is TGTGCCTGGAGTCCACCATTGGGACAGTACAATGAGCAGTTCTTC. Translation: CAWSPPLGQYNEQFF.

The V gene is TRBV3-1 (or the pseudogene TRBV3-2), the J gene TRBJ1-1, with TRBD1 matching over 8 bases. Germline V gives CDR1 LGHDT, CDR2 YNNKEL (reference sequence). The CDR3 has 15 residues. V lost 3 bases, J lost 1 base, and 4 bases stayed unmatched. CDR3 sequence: CASSHLDRGNTEAFF. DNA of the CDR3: TGTGCCAGCAGCCACCTCGACAGGGGGAACACTGAAGCTTTCTTT.

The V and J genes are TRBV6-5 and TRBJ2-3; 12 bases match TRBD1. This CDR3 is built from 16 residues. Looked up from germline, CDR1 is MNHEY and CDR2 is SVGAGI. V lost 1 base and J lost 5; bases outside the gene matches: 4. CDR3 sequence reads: CASSYFGTGGGDTQYF. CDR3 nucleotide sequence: TGTGCCAGCAGTTACTTTGGGACAGGGGGCGGAGATACGCAGTATTTT.

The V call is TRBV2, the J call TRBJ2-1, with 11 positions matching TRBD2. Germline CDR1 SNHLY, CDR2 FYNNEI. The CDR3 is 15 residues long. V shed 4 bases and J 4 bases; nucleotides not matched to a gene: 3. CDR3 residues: CASSVGTSGYNEQFF. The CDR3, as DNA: TGTGCCAGCAGTGTCGGGACTAGCGGTTACAATGAGCAGTTCTTC.

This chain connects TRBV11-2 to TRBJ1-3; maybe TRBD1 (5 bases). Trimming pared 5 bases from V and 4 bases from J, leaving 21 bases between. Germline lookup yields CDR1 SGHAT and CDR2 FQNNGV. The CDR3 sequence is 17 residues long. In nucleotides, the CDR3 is TGTGCCAGCAGCGATGTTAGGGGCCGATGGGGAGGAAACACCATATATTTT. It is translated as CASSDVRGRWGGNTIYF.

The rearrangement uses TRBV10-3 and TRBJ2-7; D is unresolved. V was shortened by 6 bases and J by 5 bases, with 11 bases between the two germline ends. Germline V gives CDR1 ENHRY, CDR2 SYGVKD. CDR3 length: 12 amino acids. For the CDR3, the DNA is TGTGCCATCAGGACTCCCCCCGACGAGCAGTACTTC. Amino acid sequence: CAIRTPPDEQYF.

The CDR3 sequence: CASRPWRGLNEQYF. CDR3 in DNA: TGTGCCAGCAGGCCGTGGAGGGGGCTAAACGAGCAGTACTTC. This rearrangement joins TRBV25-1 to TRBJ2-7, with D maybe TRBD1 (7 bases). CDR3 length: 14 residues. Germline CDR1 is MGHDK and CDR2 is SYGVNS. The V gene lost 6 bases and the J gene lost 5 bases, with 17 bases spanning the gap.

The CDR3 region has the DNA TGTGCCAGCAGCTTGGGCGATCACTCCTACAATGAGCAGTTCTTC. Translating it yields CASSLGDHSYNEQFF. V and J are TRBV5-8 and TRBJ2-1; D is uncertain. The CDR3 has 15 amino acids. The V and J ends lost 0 bases and 0 bases respectively, with 7 bases between them. The V gene's germline CDR1 is SGHTS and CDR2 YDEGEE.

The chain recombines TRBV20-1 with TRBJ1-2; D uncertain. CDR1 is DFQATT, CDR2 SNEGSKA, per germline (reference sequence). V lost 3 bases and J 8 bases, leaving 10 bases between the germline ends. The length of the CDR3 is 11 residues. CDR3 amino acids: CSASLEIGYTF. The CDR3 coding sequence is TGCAGTGCTAGTCTGGAGATAGGCTACACCTTC.

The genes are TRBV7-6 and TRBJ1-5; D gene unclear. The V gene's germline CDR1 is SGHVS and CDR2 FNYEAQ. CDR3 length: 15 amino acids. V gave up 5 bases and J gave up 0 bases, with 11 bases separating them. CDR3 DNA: TGTGCCAGCAGCCTCGGCGGGCATAGCAATCAGCCCCAGCATTTT. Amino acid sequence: CASSLGGHSNQPQHF.

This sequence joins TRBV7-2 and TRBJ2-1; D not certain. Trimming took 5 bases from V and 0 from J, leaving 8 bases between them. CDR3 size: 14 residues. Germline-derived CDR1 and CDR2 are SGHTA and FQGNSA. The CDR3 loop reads CASSAYSSYNEQFF. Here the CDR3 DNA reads TGTGCCAGCAGCGCCTACAGCTCCTACAATGAGCAGTTCTTC.

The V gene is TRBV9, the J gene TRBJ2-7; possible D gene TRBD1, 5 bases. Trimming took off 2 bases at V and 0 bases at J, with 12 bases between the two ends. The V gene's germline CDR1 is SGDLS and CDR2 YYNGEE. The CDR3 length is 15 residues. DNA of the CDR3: TGTGCCAGCAGCGTCGATGTGACAGCCTCCTACGAGCAGTACTTC. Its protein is CASSVDVTASYEQYF.

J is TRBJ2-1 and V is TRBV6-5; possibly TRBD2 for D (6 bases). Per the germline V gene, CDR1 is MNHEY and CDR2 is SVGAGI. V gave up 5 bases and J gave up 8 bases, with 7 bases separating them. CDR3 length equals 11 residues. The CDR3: CASSRRDEQFF. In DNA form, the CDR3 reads TGTGCCAGCAGTAGGAGGGATGAGCAGTTCTTC.

CDR3 in DNA: TGTGCCAGCAGCTCTTCCGTCGGCAATCAGCCCCAGCATTTT. Residues: CASSSSVGNQPQHF. This chain uses TRBV7-8 with TRBJ1-5, with D unclear. The V end lost 4 bases, the J end lost 2 bases, and 9 bases lay between the germline ends. Germline V gene lookup returns CDR1 SGHVS and CDR2 FQNEAQ. The CDR3 has 14 residues.

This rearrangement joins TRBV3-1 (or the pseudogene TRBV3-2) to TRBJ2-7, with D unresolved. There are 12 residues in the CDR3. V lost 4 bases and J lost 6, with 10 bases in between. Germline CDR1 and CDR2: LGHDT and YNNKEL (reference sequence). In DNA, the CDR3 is TGTGCCAGCAGCCCCCGGAGTGGCGAGCAGTACTTC. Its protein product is CASSPRSGEQYF.

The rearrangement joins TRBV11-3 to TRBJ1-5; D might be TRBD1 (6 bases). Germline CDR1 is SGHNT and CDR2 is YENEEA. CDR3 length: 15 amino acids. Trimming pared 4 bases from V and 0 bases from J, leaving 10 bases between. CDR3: CASSCRGHSNQPQHF. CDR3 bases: TGTGCCAGCAGCTGTAGGGGACATAGCAATCAGCCCCAGCATTTT. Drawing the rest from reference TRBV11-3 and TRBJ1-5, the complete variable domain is EAGVVQSPRYKIIEKKQPVAFWCNPISGHNTLYWYLQNLGQGPELLIRYENEEAVDDSQLPKDRFSAERLKGVDSTLKIQPAELGDSAVYLCASSCRGHSNQPQHFGDGTRLSIL.